These T cell receptor beta chains were read from a single sample in a study of patients and donors after allogeneic stem cell transplantation. A single record per CDR3 protein comes from TCRdb applying MiXCR to the RT-PCR reads. Of tens of thousands of distinct CDR3 sequences in the sample, around 5% are singletons; the top ten hold 2.5% to 3%. Sequenced input: blood, either unsorted or a sorted T cell fraction (not recorded which). These receptors were taken from a human donor who was either an allogeneic HSCT recipient or a stem cell or donor lymphocyte infusion donor (not recorded which). It is not recorded whose cells these are; they may come from a transplant donor. Each CDR3 is given with its conserved first and last residue. A D gene is named only where the DNA matches it firmly. The size field is filled for only some rows; it gives once, few, many or a size class.

cdr3_aa cdr3_nt clone_size v_call d_call j_call
CASSWGQGSTNEKLFF TGTGCCAGCAGCTGGGGACAGGGATCAACTAATGAAAAACTGTTTTTT many TRBV7-8 TRBD1 TRBJ1-4
CASSWRQGGSYEQYF TGTGCCAGCAGCTGGAGACAGGGGGGCTCCTACGAGCAGTACTTC many TRBV5-6 TRBD1 TRBJ2-7
CSQTGQGGIQETQYF TGCAGCCAGACCGGACAGGGGGGGATTCAAGAGACCCAGTACTTC many TRBV20-1 TRBD1 TRBJ2-5
CASSPSVGASGGAEQFF TGTGCCAGCAGCCCGTCGGTCGGGGCTAGCGGGGGAGCGGAGCAGTTCTTC many TRBV11-3 TRBD2 TRBJ2-1
CASSLSAPGRAINYGYTF TGTGCCAGCAGTTTATCTGCCCCGGGGAGGGCAATTAACTATGGCTACACCTTC many TRBV27 . TRBJ1-2
CAISASSLAGVGDTQYF TGTGCCATCAGTGCGTCGAGCCTAGCGGGAGTAGGAGATACGCAGTATTTT . TRBV10-3 TRBD2 TRBJ2-3
CASSFAEETQYF TGTGCCAGCAGCTTTGCGGAAGAGACCCAGTACTTC . TRBV11-3 . TRBJ2-5
CASSQGPRPGQSNTEAFF TGCGCCAGCAGTCAGGGTCCCCGGCCGGGACAGAGCAACACTGAAGCTTTCTTT few TRBV23-1 TRBD1 TRBJ1-1
CARQGADRTSGFSYEQYF TGTGCCAGGCAGGGGGCCGACCGGACTAGCGGATTCTCCTACGAGCAGTACTTC few TRBV2 TRBD2 TRBJ2-7
CASSQETVSGNTIYF TGTGCCAGCAGCCAAGAAACGGTCTCTGGAAACACCATATATTTT few TRBV3-1 . TRBJ1-3
CASSLRPRENTQYF TGTGCCAGCAGTTTACGGCCCCGGGAAAATACGCAGTATTTT many TRBV12-3/TRBV12-4 . TRBJ2-3
CASSWGSSEQYF TGTGCCAGCAGCTGGGGTAGTTCCGAGCAGTACTTC many TRBV5-5 . TRBJ2-7
CASSQATGMAEAFF TGTGCCAGCAGCCAAGCTACAGGGATGGCTGAAGCTTTCTTT many TRBV3-1 . TRBJ1-1
CASSLGVTSTDTQYF TGCGCCAGCAGCTTGGGGGTAACTAGCACAGATACGCAGTATTTT many TRBV5-1 . TRBJ2-3
CASSQGMASGSNEQYF TGCGCCAGCAGCCAAGGGATGGCTAGCGGGAGTAACGAGCAGTACTTC many TRBV4-1 TRBD2 TRBJ2-7
CASSSLRTGAVGNTIYF TGTGCCAGCAGCAGCCTCCGGACAGGGGCCGTCGGAAACACCATATATTTT many TRBV7-8 TRBD1 TRBJ1-3
CASSETGGDETQYF TGTGCCAGCAGCGAAACAGGGGGCGACGAGACCCAGTACTTC many TRBV28 TRBD1 TRBJ2-5
CSAGGLAGAYTDTQYF TGCAGTGCTGGCGGACTAGCGGGGGCCTACACAGATACGCAGTATTTT . TRBV20-1 TRBD2 TRBJ2-3
CASSSYSSPEAFF TGCGCCAGCAGCTCCTATAGCTCCCCTGAAGCTTTCTTT many TRBV5-1 . TRBJ1-1
CASSPQATADTQYF TGTGCCAGCTCACCCCAAGCGACCGCCGATACGCAGTATTTT many TRBV18 . TRBJ2-3
CSAQGDTTYNEQFF TGCAGTGCTCAGGGGGATACAACCTACAATGAGCAGTTCTTC many TRBV20-1 TRBD1 TRBJ2-1
CSARGDLKETQYF TGCAGTGCTAGAGGCGACTTAAAAGAGACCCAGTACTTC many TRBV20-1 . TRBJ2-5
CASSLVPSQIDTQYF TGCGCCAGCAGCTTGGTGCCCAGCCAAATAGATACGCAGTATTTT many TRBV5-1 . TRBJ2-3
CASSKLGLAGAQQFF TGTGCCAGCAGTAAATTAGGACTAGCGGGAGCCCAGCAGTTCTTC . TRBV2 TRBD2 TRBJ2-1
CASSIIAGGTEAFF TGTGCCAGTAGTATAATTGCAGGGGGCACTGAAGCTTTCTTT many TRBV19 TRBD1 TRBJ1-1
CASSLEPRVSYGYTF TGTGCCAGCAGCTTGGAGCCCAGGGTGAGCTATGGCTACACCTTC many TRBV5-5 . TRBJ1-2
CASTFQGGGEKLFF TGTGCCAGCACCTTCCAGGGGGGGGGAGAAAAACTGTTTTTT few TRBV11-2 TRBD1 TRBJ1-4
CASSPLRGSIPEQYF TGTGCCAGCAGCCCCCTGCGTGGGAGTATCCCCGAGCAGTACTTC many TRBV11-2 . TRBJ2-7
CASSPSFGTGVGNTIYF TGTGCCAGCTCACCATCGTTTGGGACAGGGGTTGGAAACACCATATATTTT . TRBV18 TRBD1 TRBJ1-3
CASSELPTPTGELFF TGTGCCAGCAGTGAACTTCCGACCCCCACCGGGGAGCTGTTTTTT many TRBV2 . TRBJ2-2
CASSQAGMVMNTEAFF TGCGCCAGCAGCCAAGCAGGAATGGTTATGAACACTGAAGCTTTCTTT . TRBV4-1 . TRBJ1-1
CSAREGRMTSSYNEQFF TGCAGTGCTAGAGAGGGGAGGATGACCAGCTCCTACAATGAGCAGTTCTTC many TRBV20-1 . TRBJ2-1
CASSQGGAETQYF TGTGCCAGCAGCCAAGGTGGGGCAGAGACCCAGTACTTC many TRBV3-1 . TRBJ2-5
CASSLFGPRETQYF TGTGCCAGCAGTTTATTCGGTCCGCGGGAGACCCAGTACTTC . TRBV27 . TRBJ2-5
CASSSGVAGSYNSPLHF TGTGCCAGCAGTTCAGGGGTGGCGGGCTCCTATAATTCACCCCTCCACTTT many TRBV5-6 . TRBJ1-6
CASSPRGGSQPQHF TGCGCCAGCAGCCCGAGGGGGGGCAGTCAGCCCCAGCATTTT . TRBV5-1 . TRBJ1-5